The 10 T cell receptor beta chains listed next were all sequenced from one sample in a study of shared clonotypes between healthy human individuals. The method was immunoSEQ multiplex PCR; TCRdb's version includes in-frame clones alone and lacks a portion of them. This sample has approximately 2,300,000 clones, with 80% to 95% found just once. Sequencing used naive CD4+ T cells from PBMCs. Subset: CD45RA+ positively selected. These receptors came from a young man in good health. Some clones in this sample may be carry-over from other donors' samples.

The gene calls are TRBV7-3 and TRBJ2-1; TRBD2 matches at 10 bases. The CDR3 runs 14 residues. Germline-derived CDR1 and CDR2 are SGHTA and FQGTGA. The trim removed 4 bases at V and 8 bases at J, leaving 5 bases unmatched. This CDR3 is CASSSASGSHEQFF. Written as DNA, the CDR3 is TGTGCCAGCAGCTCGGCTAGCGGGAGCCATGAGCAGTTCTTC.

This rearrangement joins TRBV6-5 to TRBJ1-3; D is uncertain. V shed 10 bases and J shed 7 bases, with 20 bases lying between them. CDR3 length: 14 amino acids. Germline CDR1 MNHEY, CDR2 SVGAGI. CDR3 bases: TGTGCCACCTCCAGTGCGGGGAGTTGGAACACCATATATTTT. This encodes CATSSAGSWNTIYF.

As to this clone: Other DNA sequences in the same sample also yield this CDR3. This chain links TRBV28 with TRBJ2-1; TRBD2 aligns across 9 bases. The junction had 9 bases not matched to a gene; V was cut back by 6 bases and J by 6 bases. The CDR3 contains 15 residues. Germline V lookup: CDR1 MDHEN, CDR2 SYDVKM. The CDR3 nucleotides read TGTGCCAGCAGCTTACCGGGACTAGCTAGCAATGAGCAGTTCTTC. The encoded protein is CASSLPGLASNEQFF. The full variable domain, rest sourced from reference TRBV28 and TRBJ2-1, is DVKVTQSSRYLVKRTGEKVFLECVQDMDHENMFWYRQDPGLGLRLIYFSYDVKMKEKGDIPEGYSVSREKKERFSLILESASTNQTSMYLCASSLPGLASNEQFFGPGTRLTVL.

The V call is TRBV5-1, the J call TRBJ2-3, with a weak D call TRBD2 (6 bases). This CDR3 is built from 15 residues. V was trimmed by 8 bases and J by 2 bases, leaving 18 bases between them. The germline gives CDR1 SGHRS, CDR2 YFSETQ. This chain's CDR3 is CASSPLAGNTDTQYF. DNA for the CDR3: TGCGCCAGTAGTCCCCTGGCGGGGAACACAGATACGCAGTATTTT.

About this clone itself: Other DNA sequences in this specimen translate into the identical CDR3. The chain employs TRBV9 and TRBJ2-1; 8 positions agree with TRBD2. Germline lookup yields CDR1 SGDLS and CDR2 YYNGEE. The CDR3 totals 15 residues. J gave up 4 bases and V 0 bases, and 3 bases lay outside the gene matches. CDR3 coding DNA: TGTGCCAGCAGCGTAGACAGCGGGAGTTACAATGAGCAGTTCTTC. As protein: CASSVDSGSYNEQFF.

The chain couples TRBV19 to TRBJ2-3; D might be TRBD1 or TRBD2, each matching 5 bases. Germline loops: CDR1 LNHDA, CDR2 SQIVND (reference sequence). The V and J ends lost 5 bases and 4 bases respectively, with 13 bases between them. This CDR3 contains 14 residues. Written as DNA, the CDR3 is TGTGCCAGTAGTTCGGGGCGGGCGGCAGATACGCAGTATTTT. Its protein is CASSSGRAADTQYF.

The chain links TRBV5-1 to TRBJ2-7; possible D gene TRBD1, 6 bases. This CDR3 region has 15 residues. Trimming stripped 7 bases from V and 3 bases from J, with 20 bases between. Per the germline V gene, CDR1 is SGHRS and CDR2 is YFSETQ. CDR3 region: CASSSQGGPYYEQYF. CDR3 coding DNA: TGCGCCAGCTCTTCCCAAGGGGGACCCTACTACGAGCAGTACTTC.

The V and J genes are TRBV2 and TRBJ2-5; 13 bases match TRBD2. Trimming removed 6 bases from V and 2 bases from J; junction bases left unmatched: 3. This CDR3 is built from 15 residues. Germline V gives CDR1 SNHLY, CDR2 FYNNEI. In nucleotides, the CDR3 is TGTGCCAGCAGCAAGGGACTAGCGGGGCAAGAGACCCAGTACTTC. Its protein product is CASSKGLAGQETQYF.

The V gene is TRBV19, the J gene TRBJ1-5; the D is unclear. With 5 bases removed from V and 0 bases from J, the gap between germline ends came to 17 bases. The CDR3 runs to 17 residues. Germline loops: CDR1 LNHDA, CDR2 SQIVND (reference sequence). The CDR3 nucleotides are TGTGCCAGTAGTCCGAGGACGGGCCAGTATAGCAATCAGCCCCAGCATTTT. This encodes CASSPRTGQYSNQPQHF. The full variable domain, its missing parts supplied by reference TRBV19 and TRBJ1-5, is DGGITQSPKYLFRKEGQNVTLSCEQNLNHDAMYWYRQDPGQGLRLIYYSQIVNDFQKGDIAEGYSVSREKKESFPLTVTSAQKNPTAFYLCASSPRTGQYSNQPQHFGDGTRLSIL.

The chain combines TRBV30 with TRBJ1-5; TRBD1 agrees at 7 bases. CDR1 and CDR2 (germline): GTSNPN, SVGIG (reference sequence). The CDR3 sequence is 13 residues long. Trimming at V came to 1 base and at J to 6 bases, leaving 3 bases not matched to a gene. CDR3 sequence (DNA): TGTGCCTGGAGTGAGGGGGCTCGTCAGCCCCAGCATTTT. Amino acid sequence: CAWSEGARQPQHF.